This T cell receptor (beta chain) emerged from a study of blood T cell repertoires in COVID-19. As for the study in general: The United States, Italy and Spain provided the acute and convalescent COVID-19 samples. T cells, B-cell-depleted T cells, or PBMCs supplied cDNA or gDNA.

V lost 7 bases to trimming and J lost 2 bases; unmatched junction nucleotides: 12. This CDR3 is built from 17 residues. Per the germline V gene, CDR1 is SGHAT and CDR2 is FQNNGV. Authors' analysis steps: Estimation of nucleated cell counts was performed using reference gene primer amplification. Generated by immunoSEQ multiplex PCR, the TCRdb table keeps only in-frame clones and is missing some. V and J calls and clone size come straight from that table; D and trimming were deduced from the DNA. The profile shows a few hundred thousand clones, more than 75% of them singletons. Sequenced sample: peripheral blood. This clonotype was sampled from a man aged 55 to 69 with acute or convalescent COVID-19. The V gene is TRBV11-2, the J gene TRBJ1-2; 11 nucleotides align to TRBD1. The CDR3 DNA is TGTGCCAGCACCCCCCGTTTCTGGGACAGGGGGAACTATGGCTACACCTTC. This sequence encodes CASTPRFWDRGNYGYTF.